These T cell receptor beta chains were read from a single sample in a study of blood T cell repertoires in COVID-19. The protocol was immunoSEQ multiplex PCR, while the TCRdb copy is restricted to in-frame clones and leaves out a portion. The data contain 120,000 or so clones, roughly three quarters of them singletons. Sequenced sample: peripheral blood. These receptors came from a human donor in a cohort sampled during active COVID-19. Each CDR3 is given with its conserved first and last residue. A D gene is named only where the DNA matches it firmly. Rows may omit the clone size; those that give it use once, few, many or a size class.

>few|TRBJ1-1|TRBD1|TRBV27
CASSPGQANTEAFF
TGTGCCAGCAGTCCCGGACAGGCGAACACTGAAGCTTTCTTT
>-|TRBJ1-5|-|TRBV6-1
CASSEDGGWGQPQHF
TGTGCCAGCAGTGAAGATGGGGGGTGGGGGCAGCCCCAGCATTTT
>-|TRBJ1-4|TRBD1|TRBV4-1
CASSQATGRLFF
TGCGCCAGCAGCCAGGCGACAGGGCGACTGTTTTTT
>-|TRBJ1-5|-|TRBV30
CAWSVRGSVRNQPQHF
TGTGCCTGGAGTGTACGGGGGTCGGTGCGGAATCAGCCCCAGCATTTT
>-|TRBJ1-1|TRBD1|TRBV29-1
CSVEGTGGNTEAFF
TGCAGCGTTGAAGGGACAGGGGGTAACACTGAAGCTTTCTTT
>-|TRBJ2-7|-|TRBV11-3
CASREAGSSYEQYF
TGTGCCAGCCGCGAGGCGGGGTCCTCCTACGAGCAGTACTTC
>-|TRBJ2-7|TRBD2|TRBV5-1
CASGRTSGQTYEQYF
TGCGCCAGCGGCCGGACTAGCGGGCAAACCTACGAGCAGTACTTC
>once|TRBJ1-1|-|TRBV18
CASSPTRRTVGTEAFF
TGTGCCAGCTCACCGACACGACGGACAGTGGGCACTGAAGCTTTCTTT
>-|TRBJ2-7|TRBD1|TRBV5-1
CASSRKTGVTSYEQYF
TGCGCCAGCAGTCGTAAAACAGGGGTTACGTCCTACGAGCAGTACTTC
>-|TRBJ2-7|-|TRBV27
CASSFPRTHTYEQYF
TGTGCCAGCAGTTTTCCACGGACACATACCTACGAGCAGTACTTC
>-|TRBJ1-4|TRBD1|TRBV2
CASSEVGRDRVLWNGKLFF
TGTGCCAGCAGTGAGGTCGGGAGGGACAGGGTCCTATGGAATGGAAAACTGTTTTTT
>few|TRBJ2-7|-|TRBV2
CASISDNSYEQYF
TGTGCCAGCATTTCCGACAACTCCTACGAGCAGTACTTC
>-|TRBJ1-2|-|TRBV19
CASSIQGGADGYTF
TGTGCCAGTAGTATTCAGGGAGGGGCGGACGGCTACACCTTC
>few|TRBJ2-7|-|TRBV27
CASSTLGYEQYF
TGTGCCAGCAGTACCCTAGGTTACGAGCAGTACTTC
>-|TRBJ1-1|TRBD1|TRBV6-5
CASSQDRALEAFF
TGTGCCAGCAGCCAAGACAGGGCCCTTGAAGCTTTCTTT
>-|TRBJ1-1|-|TRBV9
CASSAAGGSAEAFF
TGTGCCAGCAGCGCCGCCGGGGGGAGTGCTGAAGCTTTCTTT
>-|TRBJ1-5|-|TRBV4-1
CASSQDTAGWQPQHF
TGCGCCAGCAGCCAAGATACCGCAGGGTGGCAGCCCCAGCATTTT
>-|TRBJ2-1|TRBD2|TRBV28
CASSSSGLAGLNEQFF
TGTGCCAGCAGTTCCTCGGGACTAGCGGGACTAAATGAGCAGTTCTTC
>-|TRBJ1-5|-|TRBV7-9
CASSVDRNQPQHF
TGTGCCAGCAGCGTGGACAGAAATCAGCCCCAGCATTTT
>-|TRBJ2-7|-|TRBV6-1
CASSERTDYYEQYF
TGTGCCAGCAGTGAAAGGACGGACTATTACGAGCAGTACTTC
>-|TRBJ1-1|-|TRBV30
CAWSLAGAEAFF
TGTGCCTGGTCCCTGGCAGGGGCTGAAGCTTTCTTT
>-|TRBJ1-5|TRBD1|TRBV29-1
CSVANDRVQPQHF
TGCAGCGTTGCTAATGACAGGGTGCAGCCCCAGCATTTT
>few|TRBJ2-7|-|TRBV2
CASRSTDKSYEQYF
TGTGCCAGCAGATCGACGGACAAGTCCTACGAGCAGTACTTC
>-|TRBJ2-7|-|TRBV18
CASSPNSQGGEQYF
TGTGCCAGCTCGCCCAATTCACAGGGGGGGGAGCAGTACTTC
>-|TRBJ2-5|-|TRBV7-9
CASSQEVVAASETQYF
TGTGCCAGCAGCCAAGAGGTGGTAGCGGCGAGCGAGACCCAGTACTTC
>-|TRBJ1-1|-|TRBV5-1
CASSLVSGLNTEAFF
TGCGCCAGCAGCTTGGTTTCAGGGCTGAACACTGAAGCTTTCTTT
>-|TRBJ1-1|-|TRBV27
CASSLEVATEAFF
TGTGCCAGCAGTTTGGAGGTGGCCACTGAAGCTTTCTTT
>-|TRBJ1-2|TRBD1|TRBV7-8
CASSLEQGAGGYTF
TGTGCCAGCAGCTTAGAGCAGGGGGCGGGCGGCTACACCTTC
>few|TRBJ2-7|TRBD2|TRBV14
CASSQSGKTSYEQYF
TGTGCCAGCAGCCAAAGCGGGAAGACCTCCTACGAGCAGTACTTC
>-|TRBJ2-7|TRBD2|TRBV28
CASSLLGLAGSYEQYF
TGTGCCAGCAGTTTACTGGGACTAGCGGGATCCTACGAGCAGTACTTC
>few|TRBJ1-2|-|TRBV27
CASATPGYGYTF
TGTGCCAGCGCGACCCCGGGCTATGGCTACACCTTC
>-|TRBJ1-6|-|TRBV12-3/TRBV12-4
CASSQTQNSPLHF
TGTGCCAGCAGCCAAACCCAGAATTCACCCCTCCACTTT
>-|TRBJ2-7|-|TRBV18
CASSVHGDYFYEQYF
TGTGCCAGCTCGGTCCATGGTGACTATTTCTACGAGCAGTACTTC
>-|TRBJ2-7|-|TRBV12-3/TRBV12-4
CAVESREQYF
TGTGCGGTTGAGTCCCGCGAGCAGTACTTC
>few|TRBJ2-6|-|TRBV30
CAWGRDNSGANVLTF
TGTGCCTGGGGTAGGGACAACTCTGGGGCCAACGTCCTGACTTTC
>-|TRBJ2-7|TRBD2|TRBV4-1
CASSRSAGDSYEQYF
TGCGCCAGCAGCCGGTCCGCGGGAGATTCATACGAGCAGTACTTC
>-|TRBJ2-7|TRBD2|TRBV5-6
CASSSGLAVAYEQYF
TGTGCCAGCAGCTCCGGACTAGCGGTAGCCTACGAGCAGTACTTC
>-|TRBJ1-2|TRBD1|TRBV28
CASRYPSGTGKNYGYTF
TGTGCCAGCCGTTACCCCTCCGGGACAGGGAAAAACTATGGCTACACCTTC
>-|TRBJ1-4|TRBD1|TRBV7-6
CASSSSTGTNEKLFF
TGTGCCAGCAGCTCGTCGACAGGGACTAATGAAAAACTGTTTTTT
>few|TRBJ1-1|-|TRBV2
CASRGGGTEAFF
TGTGCCAGCAGGGGAGGCGGCACTGAAGCTTTCTTT
>-|TRBJ1-2|TRBD1|TRBV7-2
CASSLARVGGANYGYTF
TGTGCCAGCAGCTTAGCGAGGGTAGGGGGCGCTAACTATGGCTACACCTTC
>once|TRBJ1-2|TRBD1|TRBV7-9
CASSPYGGTGDTNYGYTF
TGTGCCAGCAGCCCATATGGGGGGACAGGGGATACTAACTATGGCTACACCTTC
>-|TRBJ1-3|-|TRBV25-1
CASDIGNTIYF
TGTGCCTCGGACATAGGAAACACCATATATTTT
>few|TRBJ2-3|TRBD2|TRBV2
CASSGTSGVLDTQYF
TGTGCCAGCAGTGGAACTAGCGGGGTGCTAGATACGCAGTATTTT